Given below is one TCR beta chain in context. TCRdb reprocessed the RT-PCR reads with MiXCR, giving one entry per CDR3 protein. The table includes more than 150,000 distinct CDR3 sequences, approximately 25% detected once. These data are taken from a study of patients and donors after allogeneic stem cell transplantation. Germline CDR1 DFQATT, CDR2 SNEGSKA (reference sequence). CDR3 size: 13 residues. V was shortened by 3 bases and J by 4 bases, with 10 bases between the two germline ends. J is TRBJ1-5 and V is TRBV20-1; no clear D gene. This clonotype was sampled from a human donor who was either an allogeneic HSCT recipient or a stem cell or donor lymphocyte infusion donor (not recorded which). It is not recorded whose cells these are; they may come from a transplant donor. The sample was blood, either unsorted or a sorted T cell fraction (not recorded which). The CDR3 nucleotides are TGCAGTGCTAGCATGGGAACTAATCAGCCCCAGCATTTT. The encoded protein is CSASMGTNQPQHF.